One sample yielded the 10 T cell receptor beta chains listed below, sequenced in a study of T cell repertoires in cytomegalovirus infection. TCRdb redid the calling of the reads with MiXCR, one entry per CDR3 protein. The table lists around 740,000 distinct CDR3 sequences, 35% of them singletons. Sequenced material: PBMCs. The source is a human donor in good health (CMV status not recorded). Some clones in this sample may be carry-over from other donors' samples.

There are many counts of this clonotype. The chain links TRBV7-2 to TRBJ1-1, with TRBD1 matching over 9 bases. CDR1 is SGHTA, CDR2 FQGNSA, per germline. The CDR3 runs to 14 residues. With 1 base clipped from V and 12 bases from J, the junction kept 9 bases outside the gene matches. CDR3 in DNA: TGTGCCAGCAGCTTAGGACCGGGACAGGGCGCCCCTTTCTTT. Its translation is CASSLGPGQGAPFF. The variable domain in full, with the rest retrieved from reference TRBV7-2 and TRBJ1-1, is GAGVSQSPSNKVTEKGKDVELRCDPISGHTALYWYRQSLGQGLEFLIYFQGNSAPDKSGLPSDRFSAERTGGSVSTLTIQRTQQEDSAVYLCASSLGPGQGAPFFGQGTRLTVV.

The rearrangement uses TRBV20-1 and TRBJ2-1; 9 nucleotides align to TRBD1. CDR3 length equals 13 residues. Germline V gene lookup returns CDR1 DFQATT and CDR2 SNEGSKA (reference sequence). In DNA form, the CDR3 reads TGCAGCGCCGGGACAGGGAAGAGCAATGAGCAGTTCTTC. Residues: CSAGTGKSNEQFF.

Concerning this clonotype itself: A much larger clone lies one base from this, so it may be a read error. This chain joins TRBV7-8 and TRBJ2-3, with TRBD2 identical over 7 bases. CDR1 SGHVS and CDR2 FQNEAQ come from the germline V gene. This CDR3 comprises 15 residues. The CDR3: CASSFSSGNTDTKYF. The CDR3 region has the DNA TGTGCCAGCAGCTTCTCTAGCGGAAACACAGATACGAAGTATTTT.

The CDR3 coding sequence is TGTGCCAGCAGTGCGACAGGGGCGAATCAGCCCCAGCATTTT. Its protein is CASSATGANQPQHF. J is TRBJ1-5 and V is TRBV6-1, with 8 positions matching TRBD1. The CDR3 is 14 residues long. The V gene's germline CDR1 is MNHNS and CDR2 SASEGT. V was clipped by 4 bases and J by 4 bases; unmatched bases: 3.

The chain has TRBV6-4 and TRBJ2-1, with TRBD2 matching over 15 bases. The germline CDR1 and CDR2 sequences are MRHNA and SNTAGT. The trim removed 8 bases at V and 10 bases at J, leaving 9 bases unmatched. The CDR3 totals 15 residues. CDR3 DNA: TGTGCCAGCTCCTCCGGGACTAGCGGGGGGAAGGAGCAGTTCTTC. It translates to CASSSGTSGGKEQFF.

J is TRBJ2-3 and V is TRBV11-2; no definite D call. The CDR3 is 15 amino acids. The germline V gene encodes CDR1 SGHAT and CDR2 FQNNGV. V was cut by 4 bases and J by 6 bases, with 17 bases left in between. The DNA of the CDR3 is TGTGCCAGCAGCTCCCGGGCCATTACTGCTGATACGCAGTATTTT. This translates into CASSSRAITADTQYF.

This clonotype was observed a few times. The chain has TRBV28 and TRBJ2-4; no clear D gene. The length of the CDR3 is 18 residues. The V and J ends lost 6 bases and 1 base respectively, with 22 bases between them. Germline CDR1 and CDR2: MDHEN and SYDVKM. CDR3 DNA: TGTGCCAGCAGCTTAACCCGGGCCTCCGGTCAGGCCAAAAACATTCAGTACTTC. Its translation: CASSLTRASGQAKNIQYF.

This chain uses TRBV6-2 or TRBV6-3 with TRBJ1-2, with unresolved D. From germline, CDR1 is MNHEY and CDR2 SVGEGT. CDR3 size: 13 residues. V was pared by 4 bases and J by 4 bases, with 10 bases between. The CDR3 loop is CASSSLGSYGYTF. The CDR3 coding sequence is TGTGCCAGCAGTTCACTTGGGTCCTATGGCTACACCTTC.

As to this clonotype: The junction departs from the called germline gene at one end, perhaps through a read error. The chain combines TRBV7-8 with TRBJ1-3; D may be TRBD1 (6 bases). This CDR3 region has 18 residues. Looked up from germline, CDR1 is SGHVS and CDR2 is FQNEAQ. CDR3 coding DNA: TGTTCCAGCGGCTACAGGGTAGGGGAGCCCATCTCTGGAAACACCATATATTTT. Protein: CSSGYRVGEPISGNTIYF.

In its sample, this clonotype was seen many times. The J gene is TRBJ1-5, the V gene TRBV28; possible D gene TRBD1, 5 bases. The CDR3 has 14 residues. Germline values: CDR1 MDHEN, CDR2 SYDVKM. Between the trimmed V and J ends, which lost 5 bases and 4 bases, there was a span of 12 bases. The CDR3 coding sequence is TGTGCCAGCAGTAAGGGTGGGGGTAATCAGCCCCAGCATTTT. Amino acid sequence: CASSKGGGNQPQHF.